This T cell receptor beta chain comes out of a study of T cell responses to AZD1222 COVID-19 vaccine. The data were produced by immunoSEQ multiplex PCR, yet TCRdb's version contains in-frame clones alone and is incomplete. Of around 180,000 clones in the sample, 75% to 90% were seen once. A note on this clone: The antigen remains unidentified.

Study-wide points: Repertoires were obtained solely post-peak T cell response. Spike-specific TCR breadth and depth grew following two AZD1222 doses. Among the donors, most were white British and more were female, and clonal diversity was possibly underestimated.

The receptor's source is an adult in good health. Sequencing was performed on peripheral blood, taken on day 0 of MenACWY control vaccination.

The CDR3 is CASSLGLTGWADTQYF. The CDR3 nucleotides are TGTGCCAGCAGCTTAGGGCTGACAGGGTGGGCAGATACGCAGTATTTT. V and J are TRBV7-6 and TRBJ2-3; the match to TRBD1 covers 7 bases. Germline lookup yields CDR1 SGHVS and CDR2 FNYEAQ. This CDR3 has 16 amino acids. V lost 1 base and J lost 4; bases outside the gene matches: 8. The entire variable domain, with the rest obtained from reference TRBV7-6 and TRBJ2-3, is as follows: GAGVSQSPRYKVTKRGQDVALRCDPISGHVSLYWYRQALGQGPEFLTYFNYEAQQDKSGLPNDRFSAERPEGSISTLTIQRTEQRDSAMYRCASSLGLTGWADTQYFGPGTRLTVL.